The T cell receptor beta chain described here comes from a study of blood T cell repertoires in COVID-19. The V end was cut by 6 bases, the J end by 8 bases, with 10 bases between. The CDR3 extends over 11 amino acids. The germline V gene encodes CDR1 SNHLY and CDR2 FYNNEI. Assay: immunoSEQ multiplex PCR; the TCRdb copy retains only in-frame clones and omits some. The repertoire has a few hundred thousand clones, around nine tenths of them found once; the top ten carry 1.5% to 2%. Recovery among Cohort 3 donors was established by two negative PCRs, clearance, or symptom resolution. The chain recombines TRBV2 with TRBJ1-1; possibly TRBD1 for D (5 bases). The sequenced sample consisted of PBMCs or T cells enriched from blood (not recorded which). This TCR was recovered from a woman in her forties who had recovered from COVID-19. CDR3 DNA: TGTGCCAGCAGGGAGAGGACAGAAGCTTTCTTT. This codes for CASRERTEAFF.